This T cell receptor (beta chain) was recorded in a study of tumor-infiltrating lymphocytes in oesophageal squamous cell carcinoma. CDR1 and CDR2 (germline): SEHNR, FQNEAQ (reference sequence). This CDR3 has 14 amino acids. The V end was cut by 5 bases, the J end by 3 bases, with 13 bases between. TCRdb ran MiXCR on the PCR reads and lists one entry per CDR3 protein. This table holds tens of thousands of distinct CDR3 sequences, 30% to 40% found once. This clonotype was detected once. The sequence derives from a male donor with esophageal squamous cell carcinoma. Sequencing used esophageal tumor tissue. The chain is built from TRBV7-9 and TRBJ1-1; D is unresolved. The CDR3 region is CASSPPGWDTEAFF. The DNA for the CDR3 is TGTGCCAGCAGCCCCCCTGGGTGGGACACTGAAGCTTTCTTT.